Listed below are T cell receptor beta chains from one sample, sequenced in a study of blood T cells in healthy people across ages. TCRdb redid the calling of the 5' RACE reads with MiXCR, one entry per CDR3 protein. The sample consists of almost 1 million distinct CDR3 sequences, approximately 50% of them appearing once. Sequences were obtained from blood. The origin of the receptors is a woman aged 55-70 years in good health. The CDR3 runs from the conserved cysteine through the conserved F or W. The D gene is left open where the match is weak. The size entry is marked missing in some rows and otherwise reads once, few, many or a size class.

V: TRBV4-1
size: NA
J: TRBJ2-7
D: TRBD2
length: 17
DNA: TGCGCCAGCAAAGGCGCCAGGGGTGGACTAGCAGTTTACGAGCAGTACTTC
CDR3: CASKGARGGLAVYEQYF

V: TRBV27
size: many
J: TRBJ2-1
D: TRBD2
length: 16
DNA: TGTGCCAGCACCTACATAGCGGGAGACTCCTACAATGAGCAGTTCTTC
CDR3: CASTYIAGDSYNEQFF

V: TRBV28
size: NA
J: TRBJ2-7
D: NA
length: 13
DNA: TGTGCCAGCACCGCGGAACGGTCCTACGAGCAGTACTTC
CDR3: CASTAERSYEQYF

V: TRBV29-1
size: NA
J: TRBJ2-5
D: NA
length: 12
DNA: TGCAGCGTTGTAACATCACAAGAGACCCAGTACTTC
CDR3: CSVVTSQETQYF

V: TRBV9
size: many
J: TRBJ2-3
D: TRBD2
length: 16
DNA: TGTGCCAGTTCCTCGGGTAGCGGGAGGGCCACCGATACGCAGTATTTT
CDR3: CASSSGSGRATDTQYF

V: TRBV27
size: few
J: TRBJ2-3
D: NA
length: 15
DNA: TGTGCCAGCAGTTTGACGGGAGAAGGATGGGATACGCAGTATTTT
CDR3: CASSLTGEGWDTQYF

V: TRBV20-1
size: NA
J: TRBJ2-5
D: TRBD2
length: 15
DNA: TGCAGTGCTATACTTAGCGGGAGGGCCGGTGAGACCCAGTACTTC
CDR3: CSAILSGRAGETQYF

V: TRBV24-1
size: NA
J: TRBJ2-1
D: NA
length: 15
DNA: TGTGCCACCAGTGGGAACCGGGACCCAAACAATGAGCAGTTCTTC
CDR3: CATSGNRDPNNEQFF

V: TRBV5-1
size: NA
J: TRBJ2-7
D: NA
length: 14
DNA: TGCGCCAGCAGCTTGGAGGGGAAAGCCTACGAGCAGTACTTC
CDR3: CASSLEGKAYEQYF

V: TRBV29-1
size: few
J: TRBJ2-5
D: TRBD1
length: 14
DNA: TGCAGCGCTACGCGGACAGGGGTTGGGGAGACCCAGTACTTC
CDR3: CSATRTGVGETQYF

V: TRBV4-1
size: NA
J: TRBJ1-5
D: NA
length: 14
DNA: TGCGCCAGCAGCCAATCGCGCAACAATCAGCCCCAGCATTTT
CDR3: CASSQSRNNQPQHF

V: TRBV6-5
size: NA
J: TRBJ2-3
D: TRBD2
length: 17
DNA: TGTGCCAGCAGTTACCGAGCGGGAGGGCATCGGGGAGATACGCAGTATTTT
CDR3: CASSYRAGGHRGDTQYF

V: TRBV24-1
size: NA
J: TRBJ2-3
D: TRBD2
length: 18
DNA: TGTGCCACCAGTGATATTGGAGTGGCTAGCGGAAGCACAGATACGCAGTATTTT
CDR3: CATSDIGVASGSTDTQYF

V: TRBV3-1
size: once
J: TRBJ2-4
D: NA
length: 14
DNA: TGTGCCAGCAGCCAAGGGACACAGAGGAACATTCAGTACTTC
CDR3: CASSQGTQRNIQYF

V: TRBV5-1
size: NA
J: TRBJ2-7
D: NA
length: 15
DNA: TGCGCCAGCAGCCCGGACACAAGCTCCTACAATGAGCAGTACTTC
CDR3: CASSPDTSSYNEQYF

V: TRBV28
size: NA
J: TRBJ1-2
D: TRBD1
length: 14
DNA: TGTGCCAGCAGGACAGGGGGGGACGCATATGGCTACACCTTC
CDR3: CASRTGGDAYGYTF

V: TRBV28
size: NA
J: TRBJ1-5
D: TRBD1
length: 15
DNA: TGTGCCAGCAGTACAGGGGGCAGGGGCAATCAGCCCCAGCATTTT
CDR3: CASSTGGRGNQPQHF

V: TRBV20-1
size: NA
J: TRBJ2-5
D: NA
length: 13
DNA: TGCAGTGCTAGAGTACTACTTCAAGAGACCCAGTACTTC
CDR3: CSARVLLQETQYF

V: TRBV28
size: NA
J: TRBJ1-6
D: NA
length: 15
DNA: TGTGCCAGCAGTTACACACAGGTCTGGGATTCACCCCTCCACTTT
CDR3: CASSYTQVWDSPLHF

V: TRBV4-2
size: NA
J: TRBJ2-5
D: NA
length: 15
DNA: TGTGCCAGCAGCCAAGATGGGGCAGCTCAAGAGACCCAGTACTTC
CDR3: CASSQDGAAQETQYF

V: TRBV4-1
size: many
J: TRBJ2-7
D: TRBD2
length: 17
DNA: TGCGCCAGCAGCCAAGATCCCGGAGGCGGGAGTCGATACGAGCAGTACTTC
CDR3: CASSQDPGGGSRYEQYF

V: TRBV4-1
size: NA
J: TRBJ1-5
D: NA
length: 19
DNA: TGCGCCAGCAGCCAAGAGCTCGGGAATATATTAATTAGCAATCAGCCCCAGCATTTT
CDR3: CASSQELGNILISNQPQHF

V: TRBV24-1
size: NA
J: TRBJ2-1
D: TRBD2
length: 17
DNA: TGTGCCACCTCAACTAGCGGGAGTCCAAGATCCTACAATGAGCAGTTCTTC
CDR3: CATSTSGSPRSYNEQFF

V: TRBV29-1
size: few
J: TRBJ2-7
D: TRBD2
length: 16
DNA: TGCAGCGTTGAAGAGAGGCAGCGGGACCTCTCCTACGAGCAGTACTTC
CDR3: CSVEERQRDLSYEQYF

V: TRBV5-1
size: few
J: TRBJ2-6
D: NA
length: 17
DNA: TGCGCCAGCAGCTTGGACACCGTCAACTCTGGGGCCAACGTCCTGACTTTC
CDR3: CASSLDTVNSGANVLTF

V: TRBV14
size: NA
J: TRBJ2-3
D: NA
length: 14
DNA: TGTGCCAGCAGCCAAAGGAAAGGGTCGAATACGCAGTATTTT
CDR3: CASSQRKGSNTQYF

V: TRBV27
size: NA
J: TRBJ1-5
D: NA
length: 17
DNA: TGTGCCAGCAGTTTATTAGGGCAGCGAAAGAGCAATCAGCCCCAGCATTTT
CDR3: CASSLLGQRKSNQPQHF

V: TRBV20-1
size: NA
J: TRBJ1-4
D: TRBD1
length: 17
DNA: TGCAGTGCTAGAGTTCCACACTTGGACAGGCCTAATGAAAAACTGTTTTTT
CDR3: CSARVPHLDRPNEKLFF

V: TRBV7-9
size: NA
J: TRBJ2-3
D: NA
length: 13
DNA: TGTGCCAGCAGGTGGGGGACAACAGATACGCAGTATTTT
CDR3: CASRWGTTDTQYF

V: TRBV13
size: NA
J: TRBJ2-7
D: TRBD2
length: 16
DNA: TGTGCCAGCAGCCATTGGAGGAGCGGGAGGTCCTACGAGCAGTACTTC
CDR3: CASSHWRSGRSYEQYF

V: TRBV18
size: NA
J: TRBJ1-4
D: TRBD1
length: 13
DNA: TGTGCCACCGTAGGACAGGTGAATGAAAAACTGTTTTTT
CDR3: CATVGQVNEKLFF

V: TRBV11-3
size: NA
J: TRBJ2-5
D: NA
length: 14
DNA: TGTGCCAGCAGCCCCCGAGGCGGGAACAATGAGCAGTACTTC
CDR3: CASSPRGGNNEQYF

V: TRBV3-1
size: few
J: TRBJ2-5
D: NA
length: 15
DNA: TGTGCCAGCAGCGTCGGGACGGCGTACCAAGAGACCCAGTACTTC
CDR3: CASSVGTAYQETQYF

V: TRBV28
size: NA
J: TRBJ2-3
D: NA
length: 15
DNA: TGTGCCAGCAGCAGACCGTCGACTAGCACAGATACGCAGTATTTT
CDR3: CASSRPSTSTDTQYF

V: TRBV6-6
size: NA
J: TRBJ2-3
D: TRBD2
length: 16
DNA: TGTGCCAGCAGTTACCTCGGGGGGACTTTCATAGATACGCAGTATTTT
CDR3: CASSYLGGTFIDTQYF

V: TRBV20-1
size: few
J: TRBJ2-1
D: TRBD2
length: 15
DNA: TGCAGTGCTGCCACCGGGACTAGCGGCTACAATGAGCAGTTCTTC
CDR3: CSAATGTSGYNEQFF

V: TRBV7-6
size: few
J: TRBJ2-5
D: NA
length: 14
DNA: TGTGCCAGCAGCCCCTTGGGGATCGGGGAGACCCAGTACTTC
CDR3: CASSPLGIGETQYF

V: TRBV4-2
size: NA
J: TRBJ1-6
D: NA
length: 17
DNA: TGTGCCAGCAGCCAAGATGGCGGGCCCGCGGGGGGTTCACCCCTCCACTTT
CDR3: CASSQDGGPAGGSPLHF

V: TRBV14
size: few
J: TRBJ1-2
D: TRBD1
length: 13
DNA: TGTGCCAGCAGCCAGGGACAGGCGGGCGGCTACACCTTC
CDR3: CASSQGQAGGYTF

V: TRBV7-2
size: NA
J: TRBJ2-2
D: NA
length: 16
DNA: TGTGCCAGCAGCTTTCGGAGGCTCGGGAACACCGGGGAGCTGTTTTTT
CDR3: CASSFRRLGNTGELFF

V: TRBV13
size: few
J: TRBJ2-1
D: NA
length: 14
DNA: TGTGCCAGCAGGGATCCTGGAGGCCCAGGGGAGCAGTTCTTC
CDR3: CASRDPGGPGEQFF

V: TRBV29-1
size: NA
J: TRBJ2-3
D: TRBD2
length: 16
DNA: TGCAGCGTTTCCCTGTATGGAGCGGGAGGAGGAAATACGCAGTATTTT
CDR3: CSVSLYGAGGGNTQYF

V: TRBV28
size: NA
J: TRBJ2-3
D: NA
length: 15
DNA: TGTGCCAGCAAGGCCAGGGCGGTTAACACAGATACGCAGTATTTT
CDR3: CASKARAVNTDTQYF

V: TRBV20-1
size: NA
J: TRBJ2-5
D: NA
length: 12
DNA: TGCAGTGCTCCCAAAGGCCAAGAGACCCAGTACTTC
CDR3: CSAPKGQETQYF

V: TRBV7-2
size: NA
J: TRBJ2-7
D: TRBD1
length: 17
DNA: TGTGCCAGCAGCTCGTCCGGGACAGGGGGCGGTACCTACGAGCAGTACTTC
CDR3: CASSSSGTGGGTYEQYF

V: TRBV5-1
size: few
J: TRBJ2-1
D: NA
length: 15
DNA: TGCGCCAGCAGCTCGTTTGGGGCGAGTCTAGATGAGCAGTTCTTC
CDR3: CASSSFGASLDEQFF

V: TRBV18
size: NA
J: TRBJ2-1
D: NA
length: 13
DNA: TGTGCCGGCTCACCGAAAGACTACAATGAGCAGTTCTTC
CDR3: CAGSPKDYNEQFF

V: TRBV3-1
size: NA
J: TRBJ1-6
D: NA
length: 14
DNA: TGTGCCAGCAGCCAAAGGCACAGAACCTCACCCCTCCACTTT
CDR3: CASSQRHRTSPLHF

V: TRBV29-1
size: few
J: TRBJ1-5
D: NA
length: 12
DNA: TGCAGCGTTGTTGCCGTTGGGCAGCCCCAGCATTTT
CDR3: CSVVAVGQPQHF

V: TRBV7-2
size: NA
J: TRBJ2-7
D: TRBD1
length: 18
DNA: TGTGCCAGCAGCTTACAGACAGGGGGTCCAGGGGGACTAAGCGAGCAGTACTTC
CDR3: CASSLQTGGPGGLSEQYF

V: TRBV29-1
size: NA
J: TRBJ2-1
D: TRBD2
length: 14
DNA: TGCAGCGTGCGAAAAGCGGGAAAGGGCAATGAGCAGTTCTTC
CDR3: CSVRKAGKGNEQFF

V: TRBV29-1
size: NA
J: TRBJ2-7
D: TRBD1
length: 15
DNA: TGCAGCGTTGGAGGATGGGACAGGAGAACCTACGAGCAGTACTTC
CDR3: CSVGGWDRRTYEQYF